Listed below are T cell receptor beta chains from one sample, sequenced in a study of blood T cell repertoires in COVID-19. The method was immunoSEQ multiplex PCR; TCRdb's version includes in-frame clones alone and lacks a portion of them. The sample lists 290,000 or so clones, approximately 90% occurring once. The material sequenced was peripheral blood. The receptor set was obtained from a man younger than 35 with active or convalescent COVID-19. The CDR3 runs from the conserved cysteine through the conserved F or W. Fields, in order: D gene, clone size, V gene, CDR3 length, J gene, CDR3 protein, CDR3 DNA. A D gene is named only where the DNA matches it firmly. Size values are once, few and many counts, or a class for expanded clones, and some rows have none.

d_gene: .
abundance: .
v_gene: TRBV6-5
len: 12
j_gene: TRBJ2-2
CDR3aa: CASSMGGGELFF
CDR3nt: TGTGCCAGCAGCATGGGGGGCGGGGAGCTGTTTTTT

d_gene: TRBD2
abundance: .
v_gene: TRBV9
len: 17
j_gene: TRBJ2-3
CDR3aa: CASSPQNGGGSTDTQYF
CDR3nt: TGTGCCAGCAGCCCTCAAAATGGGGGGGGTAGCACAGATACGCAGTATTTT

d_gene: .
abundance: .
v_gene: TRBV27
len: 15
j_gene: TRBJ2-3
CDR3aa: CASSFRETHTDTQYF
CDR3nt: TGTGCCAGCAGTTTCCGGGAGACGCACACAGATACGCAGTATTTT

d_gene: TRBD1
abundance: once
v_gene: TRBV18
len: 15
j_gene: TRBJ2-7
CDR3aa: CASSPPGQGNYEQYF
CDR3nt: TGTGCCAGCTCACCACCGGGACAGGGGAACTACGAGCAGTACTTC

d_gene: .
abundance: .
v_gene: TRBV29-1
len: 15
j_gene: TRBJ2-7
CDR3aa: CSAGSSIRGIDEQYF
CDR3nt: TGCAGCGCCGGGTCCTCGATACGGGGTATCGACGAGCAGTACTTC

d_gene: .
abundance: .
v_gene: TRBV6-5
len: 14
j_gene: TRBJ1-2
CDR3aa: CASSYAGQGVGYTF
CDR3nt: TGTGCCAGCAGTTACGCCGGTCAGGGCGTTGGCTACACCTTC

d_gene: TRBD1
abundance: .
v_gene: TRBV7-9
len: 15
j_gene: TRBJ1-3
CDR3aa: CASSLNRGPGNTIYF
CDR3nt: TGTGCCAGCAGCTTAAACAGGGGGCCTGGAAACACCATATATTTT

d_gene: .
abundance: .
v_gene: TRBV7-9
len: 13
j_gene: TRBJ1-1
CDR3aa: CASSWRGGTEAFF
CDR3nt: TGTGCCAGCAGCTGGAGGGGTGGCACTGAAGCTTTCTTT

d_gene: .
abundance: few
v_gene: TRBV5-5
len: 15
j_gene: TRBJ1-2
CDR3aa: CASSLDSIDNYGYTF
CDR3nt: TGTGCCAGCAGCTTGGACAGCATAGATAACTATGGCTACACCTTC

d_gene: .
abundance: .
v_gene: TRBV6-2/TRBV6-3
len: 16
j_gene: TRBJ2-7
CDR3aa: CASSSPRGGGLYEQYF
CDR3nt: TGTGCCAGCAGTTCTCCCAGGGGCGGGGGCCTGTACGAGCAGTACTTC

d_gene: .
abundance: .
v_gene: TRBV27
len: 13
j_gene: TRBJ1-6
CDR3aa: CASSPTGVSPLHF
CDR3nt: TGTGCCAGCAGTCCCACGGGGGTCTCACCCCTCCACTTT

d_gene: TRBD2
abundance: .
v_gene: TRBV15
len: 15
j_gene: TRBJ2-7
CDR3aa: CATSRGYETSVVPGF
CDR3nt: TGTGCCACCAGCAGAGGTTACGAGACTAGCGTAGTTCCTGGATTC

d_gene: TRBD2
abundance: .
v_gene: TRBV19
len: 16
j_gene: TRBJ2-2
CDR3aa: CASSIMAGGIAGELFF
CDR3nt: TGTGCCAGTAGTATCATGGCGGGAGGGATAGCCGGGGAGCTGTTTTTT

d_gene: TRBD2
abundance: .
v_gene: TRBV10-3
len: 19
j_gene: TRBJ2-1
CDR3aa: CAIRKNGLAGEIAYNEQFF
CDR3nt: TGTGCCATCAGGAAAAACGGACTAGCGGGAGAAATTGCCTACAATGAGCAGTTCTTC

d_gene: TRBD2
abundance: .
v_gene: TRBV18
len: 14
j_gene: TRBJ2-7
CDR3aa: CASSPTSGDREQYF
CDR3nt: TGTGCCAGCTCACCTACTAGCGGGGATCGGGAGCAGTACTTC

d_gene: TRBD1
abundance: .
v_gene: TRBV12-3/TRBV12-4
len: 13
j_gene: TRBJ1-2
CDR3aa: CASSQQGNYGYTF
CDR3nt: TGTGCCAGCAGTCAACAGGGGAACTATGGCTACACCTTC

d_gene: .
abundance: .
v_gene: TRBV11-2
len: 12
j_gene: TRBJ2-1
CDR3aa: CASSLSYNEQFF
CDR3nt: TGTGCCAGCAGCCTGAGTTACAATGAGCAGTTCTTC

d_gene: .
abundance: .
v_gene: TRBV5-5
len: 15
j_gene: TRBJ1-2
CDR3aa: CASSFPDRANYGYTF
CDR3nt: TGTGCCAGCAGCTTTCCTGACAGAGCTAACTATGGCTACACCTTC

d_gene: .
abundance: .
v_gene: TRBV11-2
len: 14
j_gene: TRBJ2-3
CDR3aa: CASSFLVSTDTQYF
CDR3nt: TGTGCCAGCAGCTTTTTAGTAAGCACAGATACGCAGTATTTT